Listed here are 23 T cell receptor beta chains from one sample, sequenced in a study of blood T cell repertoires in COVID-19. Assay used: immunoSEQ multiplex PCR; TCRdb lists only in-frame clones, some missing. The repertoire has over 90,000 clones, 89% of them found once; the top ten carry 3.5%. The specimen was peripheral blood. These receptors came from a woman aged 55-69 years with acute or convalescent COVID-19.

J is TRBJ2-7 and V is TRBV4-2, with D perhaps matching TRBD2 (6 bases). CDR1 LGHNA and CDR2 YNFKEQ come from the germline V gene. Trimming took 3 bases from V and 0 from J, leaving 12 bases between them. The CDR3 consists of 15 residues. CDR3 nucleotide sequence: TGTGCCAGCAGCCAGATTAGCGGAATCTCCTACGAGCAGTACTTC. Translation gives CASSQISGISYEQYF.

The chain couples TRBV12-3 or TRBV12-4 to TRBJ1-6; 9 bases agree with TRBD1. Trimming cost V 8 bases and J 7 bases; bases outside gene matches: 3. The CDR3 is 13 amino acids. The CDR3 sequence: CASQTGGNSPLHF. CDR3 in DNA: TGTGCCAGCCAGACAGGGGGGAATTCACCCCTCCACTTT.

The sample holds one count of this clone. The chain is built from TRBV19 and TRBJ1-5; perhaps TRBD1 as D (6 bases). Germline assignment: CDR1 LNHDA and CDR2 SQIVND (reference sequence). The CDR3 consists of 18 residues. Trimming took off 9 bases at V and 0 bases at J, with 24 bases between the two ends. In DNA, the CDR3 is TGTGCCAGCCTCGCACGGGACACCATGGACAATAGCAATCAGCCCCAGCATTTT. Translated, it gives CASLARDTMDNSNQPQHF.

This clone was recorded once. The chain combines TRBV19 with TRBJ2-5, with 8 bases fitting TRBD2. The V gene's germline CDR1 is LNHDA and CDR2 SQIVND (reference sequence). The CDR3 contains 15 residues. V shed 4 bases, J shed 5 bases, and the junction held 9 bases outside the gene matches. CDR3 residues: CASSTGTSWGETQYF. The CDR3 bases are TGTGCCAGTAGTACCGGGACTAGTTGGGGTGAGACCCAGTACTTC.

The V call is TRBV29-1, the J call TRBJ1-2; TRBD1 might be the D (5 bases). This CDR3 has 12 residues. V was cut by 7 bases and J by 3 bases, with 12 bases left in between. Germline-derived CDR1 and CDR2 are SQVTM and ANQGSEA. Written as DNA, the CDR3 is TGCAGCGGCGGGGCTTGGGACTATGGCTACACCTTC. Translated: CSGGAWDYGYTF.

CDR3 in DNA: TGTGCCAGCAGTTTGGACATAGGGGACATCGATCAGCCCCAGCATTTT. Translation gives CASSLDIGDIDQPQHF. The rearrangement uses TRBV28 and TRBJ1-5, with D possibly TRBD1 on 6 matching bases. There are 16 residues in the CDR3. The V end was cut by 3 bases, the J end by 5 bases, with 17 bases between. Germline V gene data show CDR1 as MDHEN and CDR2 as SYDVKM.

The chain has TRBV2 and TRBJ1-1; D uncertain. CDR1 is SNHLY, CDR2 FYNNEI, per germline. CDR3 length: 14 amino acids. The V end was cut by 9 bases, the J end by 2 bases, with 16 bases between. In nucleotides, the CDR3 is TGTGCCAGTGCGAGTGTCATCCCTAACACTGAAGCTTTCTTT. It encodes CASASVIPNTEAFF.

This clone showed up just a few times. Here the CDR3 reads CASSPYGETQYF. Here the CDR3 DNA reads TGTGCCAGCTCACCGTACGGGGAGACCCAGTACTTC. The chain couples TRBV18 to TRBJ2-5; D is uncertain. Germline V CDR1 and CDR2: KGHSH, LQKENI. Trimming removed 3 bases from V and 5 bases from J, with 7 bases in between. CDR3 length equals 12 residues.

This chain uses TRBV2 with TRBJ2-1, with TRBD2 as a possible D gene (6 bases). Germline values: CDR1 SNHLY, CDR2 FYNNEI. Between the trimmed V and J ends, which lost 7 bases and 4 bases, there was a span of 17 bases. The CDR3 consists of 15 residues. The CDR3 loop reads CASKGSLALYNEQFF. CDR3 sequence (DNA): TGTGCCAGCAAGGGTTCCCTAGCGCTTTACAATGAGCAGTTCTTC.

This chain joins TRBV5-1 and TRBJ2-3; D is unresolved. The V and J ends lost 4 bases and 3 bases respectively, with 3 bases between them. The germline CDR1 and CDR2 sequences are SGHRS and YFSETQ. The CDR3 extends over 11 amino acids. In DNA, the CDR3 is TGCGCCAGCAGCCTGACAGATACGCAGTATTTT. Amino acid sequence: CASSLTDTQYF.

V gene TRBV19 combines with J gene TRBJ1-5, with 8 bases identical to TRBD1. Germline V gives CDR1 LNHDA, CDR2 SQIVND (reference sequence). V lost 4 bases, J lost 7 bases, and 9 bases stayed unmatched. The length of the CDR3 is 15 residues. CDR3 sequence (DNA): TGTGCCAGTAGTAATCCCTGGACAGGGTTACAGCCCCAGCATTTT. It encodes CASSNPWTGLQPQHF.

The chain is built from TRBV15 and TRBJ1-2, with D tentatively TRBD1 (5 bases). Germline lookup yields CDR1 LNHNV and CDR2 YYDKDF (reference sequence). This CDR3 is built from 13 residues. Trimming left V 0 bases short and J 8 bases short, with 10 bases between. The CDR3 loop reads CATSRDWGGGYTF. CDR3 nucleotide sequence: TGTGCCACCAGCAGAGATTGGGGGGGAGGCTACACCTTC.

The chain joins TRBV29-1 to TRBJ1-1; D gene unclear. V was shortened by 3 bases and J by 3 bases, with 5 bases between the two germline ends. Germline values: CDR1 SQVTM, CDR2 ANQGSEA. The CDR3 spans 11 residues. Here the CDR3 reads CSVDRYTEAFF. The CDR3 DNA reads TGCAGCGTTGACCGGTACACTGAAGCTTTCTTT.

V and J are TRBV27 and TRBJ1-1; maybe TRBD1 (6 bases). V was shortened by 5 bases and J by 3 bases, with 19 bases between the two germline ends. This CDR3 has 16 amino acids. Looked up from germline, CDR1 is MNHEY and CDR2 is SMNVEV (reference sequence). The CDR3 nucleotides are TGTGCCAGCAGTGCCCCGGGGCAGGGGTCTTACACTGAAGCTTTCTTT. It encodes CASSAPGQGSYTEAFF.

This chain links TRBV30 with TRBJ2-2; D unresolved. Germline-derived CDR1 and CDR2 are GTSNPN and SVGIG (reference sequence). The CDR3 sequence is 15 residues long. V was clipped by 4 bases and J by 1 base, with 13 bases between them. CDR3 in DNA: TGTGCCTGGACCACCGGCCTAGGGAACACCGGGGAGCTGTTTTTT. It yields the protein CAWTTGLGNTGELFF.

This chain uses TRBV2 with TRBJ1-1, with TRBD1 as a possible D gene (6 bases). Germline CDR1 is SNHLY and CDR2 is FYNNEI. CDR3 length: 16 residues. The V gene lost 6 bases and the J gene lost 2 bases, with 19 bases spanning the gap. CDR3 DNA sequence: TGTGCCAGCAGGGAATCGGCAGGGACAATAAACACTGAAGCTTTCTTT. Its translation is CASRESAGTINTEAFF.

The V and J genes are TRBV7-3 and TRBJ1-2; 9 bases align to TRBD1. CDR3 length: 13 amino acids. Germline CDR1 reads SGHTA; CDR2 reads FQGTGA. Trimming removed 4 bases from V and 6 bases from J; junction bases left unmatched: 3. The CDR3 DNA reads TGTGCCAGCAGCTCACAGGGGGCGGATGGCTACACCTTC. Translation: CASSSQGADGYTF.

This chain links TRBV5-1 with TRBJ2-7; 8 bases match TRBD2. Trimming removed 0 bases from V and 4 bases from J; junction bases left unmatched: 3. CDR1 and CDR2 from the germline V gene are SGHRS and YFSETQ. The CDR3 is 14 residues long. The CDR3 reads CASSLASGPYEQYF. CDR3 in DNA: TGCGCCAGCAGCTTGGCTAGCGGGCCTTACGAGCAGTACTTC.

The V and J genes are TRBV23-1 and TRBJ2-1, with 11 positions matching TRBD2. TRBV23-1 carries the ORF label, with uncertain function. This CDR3 region has 13 residues. V trimming: 11 bases; J trimming: 6 bases; junction bases outside the gene matches: 6. The CDR3 coding sequence is TGCGCCCCCGGGACTAGCGGTACCAATGAGCAGTTCTTC. Translating it yields CAPGTSGTNEQFF.

The gene calls are TRBV6-5 and TRBJ2-7, with a weak D call TRBD1 (6 bases). The CDR3 is 13 amino acids. Per germline, CDR1 MNHEY and CDR2 SVGAGI. V dropped 3 bases and J dropped 4 bases, with 10 bases sitting between them. The CDR3 sequence is CASSYQGWYEQYF. In DNA, the CDR3 is TGTGCCAGCAGTTATCAGGGGTGGTACGAGCAGTACTTC.

This chain joins TRBV30 and TRBJ1-1; TRBD1 matches at 9 bases. Germline assignment: CDR1 GTSNPN and CDR2 SVGIG (reference sequence). The CDR3 contains 17 residues. J was trimmed by 4 bases and V by 8 bases; bases with no gene match: 20. The CDR3 is CAPNTRDRVFCSTEAFF. For the CDR3, the DNA is TGTGCCCCAAATACCAGGGACAGGGTATTCTGCAGCACTGAAGCTTTCTTT.

CDR3 DNA: TGCGCCAGCAGATATCCGGGACAGGGGGCAGCTGAAGCTTTCTTT. Translating it yields CASRYPGQGAAEAFF. The chain is built from TRBV10-2 and TRBJ1-1; the match to TRBD1 covers 12 bases. The CDR3 has 15 amino acids. Germline trimming cut 6 bases from V and 6 bases from J; bases unmatched to any gene: 8. Germline V gene data show CDR1 as WSHSY and CDR2 as SAAADI.

The J gene is TRBJ2-7, the V gene TRBV6-5, with D hard to call. The CDR3 sequence is 15 residues long. Trimming cost V 2 bases and J 0 bases, with 11 bases left between them. From germline, CDR1 is MNHEY and CDR2 SVGAGI. The CDR3 loop reads CASSYTTGFSYEQYF. The CDR3 region has the DNA TGTGCCAGCAGTTACACGACCGGGTTCTCCTACGAGCAGTACTTC.